The 28 T cell receptor beta chains given below trace back to one sample, sequenced in a study of cytomegalovirus exposure and HLA in healthy donors. The primer mix had 60 Vbeta and 13 Jbeta primers. The assay was immunoSEQ multiplex PCR, and TCRdb's table has in-frame clones only and misses some. This sample yields about 51,000 clones, of which around 85% are seen a single time; 2% to 2.5% belongs to the top ten. Sequencing was done on a sample of PBMCs. The receptor set was obtained from a boy younger than 18 in good health and CMV-seropositive.

The chain couples TRBV6-6 to TRBJ1-2; D is possibly TRBD1 (5 bases). With 6 bases removed from V and 4 bases from J, the gap between germline ends came to 18 bases. This CDR3 comprises 15 residues. The germline V gene has CDR1 MNHNY and CDR2 SVGAGI (reference sequence). CDR3 protein: CASRSSGVLFYGYTF. The CDR3 region has the DNA TGTGCCAGCAGGTCGTCGGGGGTCCTCTTCTATGGCTACACCTTC.

This clone was seen more than once but under ten times. The J gene is TRBJ2-1, the V gene TRBV5-6; unclear D gene. This CDR3 comprises 17 residues. Germline CDR1 SGHDT, CDR2 YYEEEE. Trimming pared 4 bases from V and 0 bases from J, leaving 17 bases between. The CDR3 bases are TGTGCCAGCAGCGTGGGTGCCGGGTGGAGCTCCTACAATGAGCAGTTCTTC. It yields the protein CASSVGAGWSSYNEQFF.

This chain links TRBV7-6 with TRBJ2-2; possibly TRBD2 for D (5 bases). With 5 bases removed from V and 6 bases from J, the gap between germline ends came to 10 bases. The CDR3 consists of 13 residues. Germline CDR1 is SGHVS and CDR2 is FNYEAQ. CDR3 region: CASSPSLPGELFF. CDR3 coding DNA: TGTGCCAGCAGCCCTAGCCTACCCGGGGAGCTGTTTTTT.

This chain connects TRBV7-3 to TRBJ2-2, with a possible D match to TRBD2 (5 bases). V lost 5 bases and J lost 7, with 8 bases in between. Germline V lookup: CDR1 SGHTA, CDR2 FQGTGA. This CDR3 spans 12 amino acids. Written as DNA, the CDR3 is TGTGCCAGCAGCCCAGGAGGCGGGGAGCTGTTTTTT. The encoded protein is CASSPGGGELFF.

The rearrangement links TRBV4-1 to TRBJ1-2; D might be TRBD1 (6 bases). The CDR3 sequence is 13 residues long. CDR1 and CDR2 from the germline V gene are MGHRA and YSYEKL. Trimming removed 4 bases from V and 4 bases from J, with 10 bases in between. Written as DNA, the CDR3 is TGCGCCAGCAGCCGAACAGGGTCCTATGGCTACACCTTC. Translation gives CASSRTGSYGYTF.

V is TRBV7-9 and J is TRBJ2-2, with 7 nucleotides matching TRBD1. This CDR3 is 15 amino acids long. CDR1 is SEHNR, CDR2 FQNEAQ, per germline (reference sequence). Trimming at V came to 9 bases and at J to 6 bases, leaving 13 bases not matched to a gene. CDR3 nucleotides: TGTGCCAGTCCTAACAGGGGAAGAATAGCCGGGGAGCTGTTTTTT. Amino acids: CASPNRGRIAGELFF.

The chain joins TRBV21-1 to TRBJ1-5; the table's D call TRBD1 went unverified against the DNA. TRBV21-1 constitutes a pseudogene. This CDR3 has 18 amino acids. In DNA, the CDR3 is TGTGCCAGCAGCATCCCCGGGACAGGCACGACTTGGAGTCAGCCCCAGCATTTT. Its protein is CASSIPGTGTTWSQPQHF.

V and J are TRBV10-1 and TRBJ1-2; 9 bases are shared with TRBD1. The junction had 14 bases not matched to a gene; V was cut back by 5 bases and J by 4 bases. CDR1 WNHNN and CDR2 SYGVQD come from the germline V gene (reference sequence). The CDR3 contains 17 residues. CDR3 loop: CASSQTGGGSKPYGYTF. CDR3 sequence (DNA): TGCGCCAGCAGTCAAACAGGGGGCGGATCAAAACCCTATGGCTACACCTTC.

This rearrangement joins TRBV9 to TRBJ2-7; no clear D. The CDR3 totals 14 residues. Germline V gene data show CDR1 as SGDLS and CDR2 as YYNGEE. Trimming stripped 0 bases from V and 6 bases from J, with 13 bases between. The CDR3 nucleotides read TGTGCCAGCAGCGTAGGGCATGCGGAGACCGAGCAGTACTTC. It codes for CASSVGHAETEQYF.

The chain links TRBV15 to TRBJ2-1, with TRBD2 identical over 12 bases. Germline trimming cut 9 bases from V and 8 bases from J; bases unmatched to any gene: 11. Looked up from germline, CDR1 is LNHNV and CDR2 is YYDKDF (reference sequence). The CDR3 contains 15 residues. This CDR3 reads CATQLAGGSWYEQFF. As DNA, the CDR3 is TGTGCCACACAACTAGCGGGGGGATCCTGGTATGAGCAGTTCTTC.

V usage is TRBV6-1 and J usage is TRBJ1-1; D gene unclear. Trimming took off 4 bases at V and 4 bases at J, with 10 bases between the two ends. The CDR3 contains 13 residues. Germline V CDR1 and CDR2: MNHNS, SASEGT. The CDR3 loop reads CASSVFEGTEAFF. CDR3 in DNA: TGTGCCAGCAGTGTCTTCGAGGGCACTGAAGCTTTCTTT.

The chain joins TRBV19 to TRBJ1-2, with TRBD1 matching 8 bases. J lost 8 bases, V lost 5 bases, and 7 bases had no gene match. Germline CDR1 LNHDA, CDR2 SQIVND (reference sequence). The CDR3 spans 13 residues. The CDR3 DNA follows: TGTGCCAGTAGTGTCCGGACAGGGCCCGGCTACACCTTC. It is translated as CASSVRTGPGYTF.

The genes are TRBV4-1 and TRBJ1-4; D gene ambiguous. Trimming removed 1 base at V and 0 bases at J, with 9 bases between. Germline CDR1 is MGHRA and CDR2 is YSYEKL. This CDR3 is built from 16 residues. The CDR3 DNA reads as TGCGCCAGCAGCCAAGTATCTATGTCAACTAATGAAAAACTGTTTTTT. Encoded protein: CASSQVSMSTNEKLFF.

The table lists this clone with a few counts. The rearrangement uses TRBV5-6 and TRBJ2-5; 11 bases line up with TRBD1. The CDR3 has 16 residues. V was pared by 2 bases and J by 5 bases, with 8 bases of the junction left unmatched. Germline loops: CDR1 SGHDT, CDR2 YYEEEE. In nucleotides, the CDR3 is TGTGCCAGCAGCTTACCCTCGGGACAGGGGGGCGAGACCCAGTACTTC. The encoded protein is CASSLPSGQGGETQYF.

The V gene is TRBV7-9, the J gene TRBJ2-1; 13 bases match TRBD2. The V segment lost 5 bases and the J segment 9 bases; nucleotides outside the gene matches: 10. Germline assignment: CDR1 SEHNR and CDR2 FQNEAQ (reference sequence). The CDR3 has 16 residues. The CDR3 region is CASSELAGGHLGEQFF. The CDR3 coding sequence is TGTGCCAGCAGCGAACTAGCGGGGGGGCATTTAGGTGAGCAGTTCTTC. The variable domain in full, with the rest retrieved from reference TRBV7-9 and TRBJ2-1, is DTGVSQNPRHKITKRGQNVTFRCDPISEHNRLYWYRQTLGQGPEFLTYFQNEAQLEKSRLLSDRFSAERPKGSFSTLEIQRTEQGDSAMYLCASSELAGGHLGEQFFGPGTRLTVL.

The V and J genes are TRBV2 and TRBJ2-3; tentative D call: TRBD2 (6 bases). This CDR3 is built from 13 residues. V lost 3 bases and J 3 bases, leaving 7 bases between the germline ends. Germline V gene data show CDR1 as SNHLY and CDR2 as FYNNEI. The CDR3 region has the DNA TGTGCCAGCAGTGAGCGGGAAACAGATACGCAGTATTTT. This sequence encodes CASSERETDTQYF.

The chain couples TRBV2 to TRBJ1-4, with a tentative D call TRBD1 (6 bases). This CDR3 is built from 12 residues. The germline gives CDR1 SNHLY, CDR2 FYNNEI. V was trimmed by 10 bases and J by 10 bases, leaving 16 bases between them. For the CDR3, the DNA is TGTGCCACGCGTCCCGAACAGGGAAAACTGTTTTTT. It yields the protein CATRPEQGKLFF.

The chain combines TRBV4-1 with TRBJ1-6; D may be TRBD1 (5 bases). Trimming left V 5 bases short and J 2 bases short, with 10 bases between. This CDR3 spans 15 amino acids. Germline assignment: CDR1 MGHRA and CDR2 YSYEKL. The CDR3 DNA is TGCGCCAGCAGCTTTAAGGACACCTATAATTCACCCCTCCACTTT. Protein sequence: CASSFKDTYNSPLHF.

This clone was recorded only once. J is TRBJ2-5 and V is TRBV14; the match to TRBD2 covers 8 bases. The CDR3 is 14 residues long. Germline V lookup: CDR1 SGHDN, CDR2 FVKESK. The J segment lost 4 bases and the V segment lost 2 bases, leaving 3 bases of the junction unmatched. CDR3 loop: CASSQRGGRETQYF. The CDR3 bases are TGTGCCAGCAGCCAACGGGGGGGCCGAGAGACCCAGTACTTC.

As for this clone: The junction departs from germline at one end; a sequencing error may be responsible. J is TRBJ2-2 and V is TRBV7-7; 7 bases map to TRBD1. The CDR3 has 17 amino acids. Germline-derived CDR1 and CDR2 are SSHAT and FNYEAQ (reference sequence). The CDR3 bases are TGTGCTAGCAGCTCAACAGCCGGGACAGTCAACACCGGGGAGCTGTTTTTT. Its translation: CASSSTAGTVNTGELFF.

This sequence joins TRBV23-1 and TRBJ1-1; TRBD1 matches at 7 bases. TRBV23-1 is labeled an ORF, and its function is uncertain. The CDR3 extends over 14 amino acids. The V and J ends lost 7 bases and 6 bases, in that order; junction bases with no gene match: 11. CDR3 amino acids: CASNPQGRQAEAFF. The CDR3 nucleotides read TGCGCCAGCAACCCACAGGGGAGGCAAGCTGAAGCTTTCTTT.

This chain uses TRBV25-1 with TRBJ1-5; possibly TRBD1 for D (5 bases). Germline V gives CDR1 MGHDK, CDR2 SYGVNS. V was pared by 3 bases and J by 3 bases, with 6 bases between. The CDR3 sequence is 13 residues long. In DNA, the CDR3 is TGTGCCAGCAGTGAGACAGACAATCAGCCCCAGCATTTT. Translated, it gives CASSETDNQPQHF.

The chain links TRBV6-6 to TRBJ1-1; 12 bases align to TRBD1. The J segment lost 4 bases and the V segment lost 7 bases, leaving 7 bases of the junction unmatched. The CDR3 has 15 amino acids. Germline CDR1 reads MNHNY; CDR2 reads SVGAGI (reference sequence). This CDR3 reads CASTSGTGGGTEAFF. CDR3 coding DNA: TGTGCCAGCACCTCCGGGACAGGGGGCGGCACTGAAGCTTTCTTT.

The rearrangement joins TRBV7-8 to TRBJ1-3; TRBD1 matches at 7 bases. This CDR3 contains 16 residues. Per germline, CDR1 SGHVS and CDR2 FQNEAQ. J lost 4 bases, V lost 5 bases, and 11 bases had no gene match. The CDR3 loop is CASSPRYRGRGNTIYF. CDR3 sequence (DNA): TGTGCCAGCAGCCCGAGATACAGGGGAAGGGGAAACACCATATATTTT.

The chain links TRBV5-6 to TRBJ1-1; D remains ambiguous. The V gene lost 0 bases and the J gene lost 4 bases, with 10 bases spanning the gap. The CDR3 covers 14 residues. Looked up from germline, CDR1 is SGHDT and CDR2 is YYEEEE. The CDR3 DNA sequence: TGTGCCAGCAGCTTGGGTTCGGGAACCACTGAAGCTTTCTTT. Translation gives CASSLGSGTTEAFF.

The rearrangement links TRBV27 to TRBJ2-7, with TRBD2 matching 9 bases. J gave up 4 bases and V 5 bases, and 9 bases lay outside the gene matches. The germline V gene encodes CDR1 MNHEY and CDR2 SMNVEV (reference sequence). CDR3 length: 15 amino acids. The CDR3 DNA is TGTGCCAGCAGTCCGGGGGCTAGCGGGGTATACGAGCAGTACTTC. Translated: CASSPGASGVYEQYF.

This sequence joins TRBV6-4 and TRBJ2-1; 8 bases match TRBD1. Germline assignment: CDR1 MRHNA and CDR2 SNTAGT. V shed 4 bases, J shed 6 bases, and the junction held 5 bases outside the gene matches. The CDR3 is made up of 14 amino acids. DNA for the CDR3: TGTGCCAGCAGTGCAGGGGGCGCAGGCAATGAGCAGTTCTTC. This sequence encodes CASSAGGAGNEQFF.

CDR3 nucleotides: TGTGCCAGTAGCGAGATAGCGGGAGACTCCTACAATGAGCAGTTCTTC. Its protein is CASSEIAGDSYNEQFF. The rearrangement joins TRBV19 to TRBJ2-1, with 9 bases that match TRBD2. V was pared by 6 bases and J by 0 bases, with 6 bases of the junction left unmatched. The CDR3 covers 16 residues. Germline V CDR1 and CDR2: LNHDA, SQIVND (reference sequence).